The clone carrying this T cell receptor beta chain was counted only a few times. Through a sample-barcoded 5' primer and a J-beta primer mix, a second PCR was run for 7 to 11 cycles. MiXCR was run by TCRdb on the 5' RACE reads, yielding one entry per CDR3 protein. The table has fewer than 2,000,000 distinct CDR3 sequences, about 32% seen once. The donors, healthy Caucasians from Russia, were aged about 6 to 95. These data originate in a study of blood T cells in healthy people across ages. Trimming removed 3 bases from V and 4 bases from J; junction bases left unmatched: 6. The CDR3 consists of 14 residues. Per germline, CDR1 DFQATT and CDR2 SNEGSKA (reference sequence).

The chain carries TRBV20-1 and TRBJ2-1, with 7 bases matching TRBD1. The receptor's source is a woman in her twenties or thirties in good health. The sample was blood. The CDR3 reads CSASRQGLYNEQFF. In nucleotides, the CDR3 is TGCAGTGCTAGCCGACAGGGATTATACAATGAGCAGTTCTTC.